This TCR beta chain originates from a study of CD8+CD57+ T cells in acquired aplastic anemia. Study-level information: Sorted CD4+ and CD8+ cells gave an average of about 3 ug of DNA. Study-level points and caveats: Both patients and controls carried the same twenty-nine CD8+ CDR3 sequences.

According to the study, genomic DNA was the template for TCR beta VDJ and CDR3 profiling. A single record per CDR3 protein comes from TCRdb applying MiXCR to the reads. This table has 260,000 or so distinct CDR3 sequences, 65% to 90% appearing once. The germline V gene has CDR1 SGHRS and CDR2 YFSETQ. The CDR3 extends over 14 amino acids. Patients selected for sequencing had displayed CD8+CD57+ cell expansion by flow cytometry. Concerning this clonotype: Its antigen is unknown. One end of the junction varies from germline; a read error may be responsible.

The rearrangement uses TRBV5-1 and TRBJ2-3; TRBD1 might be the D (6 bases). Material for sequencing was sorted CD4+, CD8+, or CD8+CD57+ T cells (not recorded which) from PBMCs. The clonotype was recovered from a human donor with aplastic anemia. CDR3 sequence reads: CASSFATGYDTQYF. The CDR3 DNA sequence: TGTGCCAGCAGCTTTGCGACAGGCTACGATACGCAGTATTTT.